The clone carrying this T cell receptor (beta chain) was recorded a few times. Its antigen is not known. Germline values: CDR1 DFQATT, CDR2 SNEGSKA (reference sequence). This CDR3 is 12 amino acids long. Trimming cost V 3 bases and J 6 bases, with 9 bases left between them. The data derive from a study of molecular identifiers for immune sequencing clone quantification. Study-level information: RNA from approximately 20,000 or 98,000 naive CD8 cells was split five ways in replicates, with four sequenced.

As previously described, bulk TCR libraries were made using listed TCR primers. TCRdb re-called the PCR reads through MiXCR, storing one row per CDR3 protein. The sample yields about 500,000 distinct CDR3 sequences, about 20% seen once. Study results and limitations: Whereas clones above 20 RNA copies held under 1% of naive-cell molecules, they held over 98% of effector molecules.

The TCR sequence derives from a human donor in good health. Some libraries in this study had Jurkat cell RNA spiked in. Material for sequencing was naive CD8+ T cells from blood, with Jurkat cell RNA spiked in. Documented subset: FACS-sorted CD8+CD4-CCR7+CD45RA+ naive T cells. The rearrangement joins TRBV20-1 to TRBJ2-1; D gene unclear. Written as DNA, the CDR3 is TGCAGTGCTAGTCCTGGATCCAATGAGCAGTTCTTC. Its translation: CSASPGSNEQFF.